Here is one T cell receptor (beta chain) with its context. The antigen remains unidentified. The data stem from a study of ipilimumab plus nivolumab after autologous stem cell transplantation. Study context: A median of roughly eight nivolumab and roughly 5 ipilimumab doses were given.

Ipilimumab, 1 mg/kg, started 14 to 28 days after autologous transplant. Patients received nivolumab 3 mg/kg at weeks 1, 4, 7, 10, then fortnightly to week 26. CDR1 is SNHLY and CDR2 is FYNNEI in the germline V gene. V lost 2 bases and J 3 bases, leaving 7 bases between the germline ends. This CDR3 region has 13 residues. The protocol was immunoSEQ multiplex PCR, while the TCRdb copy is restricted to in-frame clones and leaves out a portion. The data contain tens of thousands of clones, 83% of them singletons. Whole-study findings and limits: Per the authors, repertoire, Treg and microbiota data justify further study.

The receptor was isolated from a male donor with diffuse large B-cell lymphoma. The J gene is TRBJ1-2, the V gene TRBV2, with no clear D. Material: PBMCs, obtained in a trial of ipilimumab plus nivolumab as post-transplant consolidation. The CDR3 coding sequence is TGTGCCAGCAGTGAACTAGGACACTATGGCTACACCTTC. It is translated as CASSELGHYGYTF.